This T cell receptor (beta chain) emerged from a study of T cells in localized non-small cell lung cancer. The V end was cut by 3 bases, the J end by 0 bases, with 11 bases between. This CDR3 is 15 amino acids long. The germline gives CDR1 SGHNT, CDR2 YENEEA. The data were produced by immunoSEQ multiplex PCR, yet TCRdb's version contains in-frame clones alone and is incomplete. The data show approximately 7,000 clones, roughly 50% seen once. This chain joins TRBV11-3 and TRBJ1-1; D is undetermined. Sequencing used lymph node tissue, obtained before any cancer treatment. The TCR was taken from a female donor at least 60 years old with stage I lung adenocarcinoma. CDR3 in DNA: TGTGCCAGCAGCTTTCCAGCCGGCCTGAACACTGAAGCTTTCTTT. Protein sequence: CASSFPAGLNTEAFF.